This TCR beta chain was observed in a study of blood T cell repertoires in COVID-19. On the study more broadly: Italy, Spain and the United States were the sources of the convalescent and acute COVID-19 samples. Sources were T cells, B-cell-depleted T cells, or PBMCs; the material itself was cDNA or gDNA.

Authors' data handling: Amplification of reference gene primers was used by the study to estimate nucleated cell counts. The protocol was immunoSEQ multiplex PCR, while the TCRdb copy is restricted to in-frame clones and leaves out a portion. For V, J and clone size, that table is used; D and trimming come from the DNA. The sample holds about 83,000 clones, about 82% seen once. Sample: peripheral blood. The receptor's source is an elderly woman in a cohort sampled during active or convalescent COVID-19.

This CDR3 reads CASSPSGGASETQYF. In nucleotides, the CDR3 is TGTGCCAGCAGCCCCTCCGGAGGGGCTAGCGAGACCCAGTACTTC. V is TRBV7-8 and J is TRBJ2-5; D perhaps matches TRBD2 (6 bases). Trimming shortened V by 5 bases and J by 5 bases, and 18 bases separated the two germline ends. Germline V gene sequence: CDR1 SGHVS, CDR2 FQNEAQ. CDR3 length equals 15 residues.